Detailed here is one TCR beta chain. Its antigen is unknown. The data are from a study of T cell repertoires and HLA-DP antigens. As for the study in general: In vitro CD4+ alloreactivity was against HeLa-presented HLA-DP. Points from the study as a whole: Pre-culture clonality, 0.03 to 0.045, was far below sorted CD137+ clonality of about 0.4.

CDR3 length: 14 residues. V lost 0 bases, J lost 10 bases, and 9 bases stayed unmatched. CDR1 is SGHNT, CDR2 YYREEE, per germline (reference sequence). The primer mix covered 54 TRBV segments and 13 TRBJ segments. This table comes from immunoSEQ multiplex PCR, and its TCRdb copy is limited to in-frame clones, with some not included. The table lists about 110,000 clones, over 90% of them singletons, with over 0.25% in the top ten. The sequenced material came from CD4+ T cells from PBMCs. This rearrangement joins TRBV5-4 to TRBJ1-1, with 7 bases lining up with TRBD1. The TCR sequence derives from a woman younger than 35 in good health and CMV-seronegative. The CDR3 coding sequence is TGTGCCAGCAGCTTGGGAGGGGGCGGGATCGGAGCTTTCTTT. This sequence encodes CASSLGGGGIGAFF.